The source of this T cell receptor (beta chain) is a study of Graves' ophthalmopathy and Graves' hyperthyroidism. As for the study in general: Peripheral blood samples were taken at initial diagnosis, before any treatment.

Amplification of the TCR beta CDR3 regions used RNA transcripts (as template). A first-round RT-PCR used HTBI primers, followed by a second-round multiplex PCR. TCRdb called the multiplex PCR reads again in MiXCR, with one record for every CDR3 protein. Here the sample spans 200,000 to 250,000 distinct CDR3 sequences, less than 30% being singletons. Germline V lookup: CDR1 SEHNR, CDR2 FQNEAQ (reference sequence). The CDR3 sequence is 11 residues long. With 10 bases removed from V and 10 bases from J, the gap between germline ends came to 13 bases. This clonotype occurred many times. Ophthalmopathy-affected donors exhibited moderate-to-severe activity, CAS ≥3, NOSPECS ≥4, and duration under 3 months.

This TCR came from a man in his fifties with Graves' ophthalmopathy. The chain employs TRBV7-9 and TRBJ1-4; D not resolved. Sequencing was done on a sample of peripheral blood. The CDR3 DNA sequence: TGTGCCACCCAGGCCCCGGGAAAACTGTTTTTT. As protein: CATQAPGKLFF.